The TCR beta chain described here comes from a study of cytomegalovirus exposure and HLA in healthy donors. V lost 7 bases and J lost 5, with 12 bases in between. Germline V gene lookup returns CDR1 MNHEY and CDR2 SVGAGI. The CDR3 sequence is 13 residues long. A multiplex PCR was run with 60 Vbeta primers and 13 Jbeta primers. Sequencing was performed with immunoSEQ multiplex PCR; in TCRdb, only in-frame clones are kept and a portion is missing. The repertoire consists of about 220,000 clones, with over 65% occurring once and the leading ten covering over 0.55%. The TCR comes from a man younger than 30 in good health and CMV-seronegative. The material sequenced was PBMCs. The chain links TRBV6-5 to TRBJ1-5, with D perhaps matching TRBD1 (5 bases). The DNA for the CDR3 is TGTGCCAGCACCGAGGGGAGGTATCAGCCCCAGCATTTT. It is translated as CASTEGRYQPQHF.